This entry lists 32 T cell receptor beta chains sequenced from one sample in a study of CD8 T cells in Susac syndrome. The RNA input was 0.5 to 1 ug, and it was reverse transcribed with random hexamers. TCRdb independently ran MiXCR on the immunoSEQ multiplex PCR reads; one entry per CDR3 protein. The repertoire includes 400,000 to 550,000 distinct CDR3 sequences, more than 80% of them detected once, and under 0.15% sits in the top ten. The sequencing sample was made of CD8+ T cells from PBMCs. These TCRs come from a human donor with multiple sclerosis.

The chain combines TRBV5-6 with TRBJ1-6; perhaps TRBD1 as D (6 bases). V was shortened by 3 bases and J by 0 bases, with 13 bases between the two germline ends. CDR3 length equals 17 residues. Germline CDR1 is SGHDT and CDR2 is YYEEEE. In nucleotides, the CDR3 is TGTGCCAGCAGCTCCGGGACACCAACCTCCTATAATTCACCCCTCCACTTT. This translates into CASSSGTPTSYNSPLHF.

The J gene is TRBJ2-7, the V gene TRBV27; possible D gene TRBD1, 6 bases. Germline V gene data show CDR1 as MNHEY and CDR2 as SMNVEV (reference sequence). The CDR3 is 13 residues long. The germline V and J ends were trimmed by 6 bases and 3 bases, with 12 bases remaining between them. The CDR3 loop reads CASSPGHFYEQYF. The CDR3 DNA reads TGTGCCAGCAGCCCGGGACACTTCTACGAGCAGTACTTC.

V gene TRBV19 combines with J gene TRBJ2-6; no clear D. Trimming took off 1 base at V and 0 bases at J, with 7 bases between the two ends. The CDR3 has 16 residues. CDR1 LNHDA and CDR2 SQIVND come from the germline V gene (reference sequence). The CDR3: CASSIGVTSGANVLTF. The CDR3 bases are TGTGCCAGTAGTATAGGTGTGACCTCTGGGGCCAACGTCCTGACTTTC.

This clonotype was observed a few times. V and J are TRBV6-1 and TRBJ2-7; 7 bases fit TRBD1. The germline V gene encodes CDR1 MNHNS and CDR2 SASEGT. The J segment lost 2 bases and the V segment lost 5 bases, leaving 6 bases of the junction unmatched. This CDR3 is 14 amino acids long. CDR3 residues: CASSPLGTAYEQYF. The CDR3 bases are TGTGCCAGCAGTCCCCTCGGGACAGCCTACGAGCAGTACTTC.

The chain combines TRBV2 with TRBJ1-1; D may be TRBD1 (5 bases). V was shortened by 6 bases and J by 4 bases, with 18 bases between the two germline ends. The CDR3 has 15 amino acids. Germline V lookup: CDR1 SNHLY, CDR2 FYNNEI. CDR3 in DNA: TGTGCCAGCAGAGAGGGACGGGGCGCGTTCACTGAAGCTTTCTTT. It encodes CASREGRGAFTEAFF.

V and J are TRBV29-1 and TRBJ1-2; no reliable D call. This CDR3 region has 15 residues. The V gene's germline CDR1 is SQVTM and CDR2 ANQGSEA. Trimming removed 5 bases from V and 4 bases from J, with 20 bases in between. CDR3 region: CSVRAGSPNPYGYTF. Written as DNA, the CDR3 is TGCAGCGTTCGGGCAGGATCTCCCAACCCCTATGGCTACACCTTC.

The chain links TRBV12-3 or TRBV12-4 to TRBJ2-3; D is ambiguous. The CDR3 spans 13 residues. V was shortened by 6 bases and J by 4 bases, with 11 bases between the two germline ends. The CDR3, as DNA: TGTGCCAGCAGCCCCCCAGGACCAGATACGCAGTATTTT. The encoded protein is CASSPPGPDTQYF.

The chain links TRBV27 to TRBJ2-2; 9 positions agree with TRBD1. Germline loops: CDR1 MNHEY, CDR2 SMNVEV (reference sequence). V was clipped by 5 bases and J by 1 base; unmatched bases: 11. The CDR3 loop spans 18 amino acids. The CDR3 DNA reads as TGTGCCAGCAGTCTTGATTCCGGGACAGGGATGAACACCGGGGAGCTGTTTTTT. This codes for CASSLDSGTGMNTGELFF.

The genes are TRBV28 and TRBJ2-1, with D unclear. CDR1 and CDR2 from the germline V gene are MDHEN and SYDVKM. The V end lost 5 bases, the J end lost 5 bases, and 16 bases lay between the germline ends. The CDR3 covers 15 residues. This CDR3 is CASSPMSGIDNEQFF. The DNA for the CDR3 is TGTGCCAGCAGTCCAATGTCTGGGATCGACAATGAGCAGTTCTTC.

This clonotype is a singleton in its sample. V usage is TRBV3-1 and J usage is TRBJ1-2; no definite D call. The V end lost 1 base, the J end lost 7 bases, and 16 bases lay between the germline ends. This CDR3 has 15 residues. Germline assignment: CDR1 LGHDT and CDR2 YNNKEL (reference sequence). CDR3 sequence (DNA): TGTGCCAGCAGCCAAGGGGCCGTAGCTTCAGTTGGCTACACCTTC. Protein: CASSQGAVASVGYTF.

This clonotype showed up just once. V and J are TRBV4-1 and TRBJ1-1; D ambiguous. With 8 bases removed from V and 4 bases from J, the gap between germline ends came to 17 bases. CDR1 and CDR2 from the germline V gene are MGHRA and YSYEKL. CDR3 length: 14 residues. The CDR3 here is CASDSGSWATEAFF. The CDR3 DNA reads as TGCGCCAGCGACTCCGGCTCTTGGGCCACTGAAGCTTTCTTT.

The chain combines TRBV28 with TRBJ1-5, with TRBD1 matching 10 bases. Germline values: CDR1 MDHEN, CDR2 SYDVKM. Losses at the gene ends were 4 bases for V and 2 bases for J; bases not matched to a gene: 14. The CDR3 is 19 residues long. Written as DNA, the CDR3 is TGTGCCAGCAGTTCCCGGGACAGGGGAAAAATTTATGGCAATCAGCCCCAGCATTTT. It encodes CASSSRDRGKIYGNQPQHF.

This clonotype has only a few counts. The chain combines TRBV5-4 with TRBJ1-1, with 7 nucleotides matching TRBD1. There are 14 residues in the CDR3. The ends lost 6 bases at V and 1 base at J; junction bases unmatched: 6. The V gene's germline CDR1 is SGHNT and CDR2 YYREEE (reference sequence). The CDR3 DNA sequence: TGTGCCAGCACCTGGGGGACAGAGAACACTGAAGCTTTCTTT. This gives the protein CASTWGTENTEAFF.

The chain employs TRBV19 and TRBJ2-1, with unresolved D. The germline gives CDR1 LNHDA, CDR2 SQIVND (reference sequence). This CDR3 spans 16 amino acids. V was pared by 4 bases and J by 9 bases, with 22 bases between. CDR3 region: CASSKSPLGGRGEQFF. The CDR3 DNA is TGTGCCAGTAGTAAGTCCCCCCTAGGTGGTAGAGGTGAGCAGTTCTTC.

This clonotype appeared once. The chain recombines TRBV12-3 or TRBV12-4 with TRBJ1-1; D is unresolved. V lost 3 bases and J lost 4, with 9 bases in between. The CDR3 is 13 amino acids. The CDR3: CASSFGEGTEAFF. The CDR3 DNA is TGTGCCAGCAGTTTCGGGGAGGGCACTGAAGCTTTCTTT.

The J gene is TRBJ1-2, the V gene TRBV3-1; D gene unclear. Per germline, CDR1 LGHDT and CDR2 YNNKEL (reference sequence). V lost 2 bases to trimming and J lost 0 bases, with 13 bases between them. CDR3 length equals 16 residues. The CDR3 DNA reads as TGTGCCAGCAGCCAACCGGACGGGAAACCTAACTATGGCTACACCTTC. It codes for CASSQPDGKPNYGYTF.

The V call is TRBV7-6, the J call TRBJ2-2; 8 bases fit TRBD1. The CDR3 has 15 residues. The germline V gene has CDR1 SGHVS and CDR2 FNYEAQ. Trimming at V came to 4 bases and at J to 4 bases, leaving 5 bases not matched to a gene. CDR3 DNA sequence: TGTGCCAGCAGCTCCGGGACAGGTTCCACCGGGGAGCTGTTTTTT. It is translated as CASSSGTGSTGELFF.

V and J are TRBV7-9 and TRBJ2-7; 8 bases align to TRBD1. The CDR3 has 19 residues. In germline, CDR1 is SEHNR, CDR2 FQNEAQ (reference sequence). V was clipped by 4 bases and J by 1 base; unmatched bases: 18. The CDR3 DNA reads TGTGCCAGCAGCTCAACTCAAACTTGGGCAGGGGGCGCATCCTACGAGCAGTACTTC. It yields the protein CASSSTQTWAGGASYEQYF.

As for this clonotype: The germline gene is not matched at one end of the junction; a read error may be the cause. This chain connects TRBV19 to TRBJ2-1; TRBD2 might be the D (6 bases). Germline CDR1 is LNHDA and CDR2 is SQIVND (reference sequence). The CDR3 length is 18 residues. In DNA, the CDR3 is TGTGCCAGTAGTACCCCCCCCTATAGGCGGGAACGCTACAATGAGCAGTCCTTC. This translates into CASSTPPYRRERYNEQSF. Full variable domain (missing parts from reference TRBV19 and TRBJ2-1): DGGITQSPKYLFRKEGQNVTLSCEQNLNHDAMYWYRQDPGQGLRLIYYSQIVNDFQKGDIAEGYSVSREKKESFPLTVTSAQKNPTAFYLCASSTPPYRRERYNEQSFGPGTRLTVL.

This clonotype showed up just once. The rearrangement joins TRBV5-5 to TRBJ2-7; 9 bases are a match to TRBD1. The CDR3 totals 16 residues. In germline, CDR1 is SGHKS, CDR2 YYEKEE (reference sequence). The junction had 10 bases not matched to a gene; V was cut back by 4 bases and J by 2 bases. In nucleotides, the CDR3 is TGTGCCAGCAGCACCTCAGTGGGGACAGGGACCTACGAGCAGTACTTC. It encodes CASSTSVGTGTYEQYF.

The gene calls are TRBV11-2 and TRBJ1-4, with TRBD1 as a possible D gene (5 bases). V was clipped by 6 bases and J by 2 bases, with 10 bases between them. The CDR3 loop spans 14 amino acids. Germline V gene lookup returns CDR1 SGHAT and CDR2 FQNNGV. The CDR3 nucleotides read TGTGCCAGCAGACCGGACACGACTAATGAAAAACTGTTTTTT. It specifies CASRPDTTNEKLFF. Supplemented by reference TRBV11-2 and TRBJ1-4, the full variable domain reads EAGVAQSPRYKIIEKRQSVAFWCNPISGHATLYWYQQILGQGPKLLIQFQNNGVVDDSQLPKDRFSAERLKGVDSTLKIQPAKLEDSAVYLCASRPDTTNEKLFFGSGTQLSVL.

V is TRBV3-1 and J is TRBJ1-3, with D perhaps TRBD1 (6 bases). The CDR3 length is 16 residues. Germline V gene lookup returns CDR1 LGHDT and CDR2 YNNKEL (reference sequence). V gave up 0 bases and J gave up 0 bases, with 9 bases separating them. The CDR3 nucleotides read TGTGCCAGCAGCCAAGACGGAGGGGGCTCTGGAAACACCATATATTTT. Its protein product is CASSQDGGGSGNTIYF. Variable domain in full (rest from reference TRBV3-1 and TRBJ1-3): DTAVSQTPKYLVTQMGNDKSIKCEQNLGHDTMYWYKQDSKKFLKIMFSYNNKELIINETVPNRFSPKSPDKAHLNLHINSLELGDSAVYFCASSQDGGGSGNTIYFGEGSWLTVV.

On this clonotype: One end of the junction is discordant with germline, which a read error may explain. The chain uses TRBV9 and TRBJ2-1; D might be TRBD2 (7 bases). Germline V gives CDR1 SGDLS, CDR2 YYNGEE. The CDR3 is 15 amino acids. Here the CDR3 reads CASTVGGGSYNEQFF. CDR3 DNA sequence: TGTGCCAGCACCGTAGGGGGGGGCTCCTACAATGAGCAGTTCTTC.

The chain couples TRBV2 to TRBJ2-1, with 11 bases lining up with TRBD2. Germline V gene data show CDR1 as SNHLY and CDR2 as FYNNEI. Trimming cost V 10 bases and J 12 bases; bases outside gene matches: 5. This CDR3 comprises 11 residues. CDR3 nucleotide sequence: TGTGCCACAGAGCTAGCGGGGGGGCAGTTCTTC. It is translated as CATELAGGQFF.

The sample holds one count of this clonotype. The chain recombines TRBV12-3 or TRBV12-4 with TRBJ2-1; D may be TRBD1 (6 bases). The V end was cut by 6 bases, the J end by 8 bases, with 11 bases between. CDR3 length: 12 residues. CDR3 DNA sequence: TGTGCCAGCAGACAGGGTACCCATGAGCAGTTCTTC. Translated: CASRQGTHEQFF.

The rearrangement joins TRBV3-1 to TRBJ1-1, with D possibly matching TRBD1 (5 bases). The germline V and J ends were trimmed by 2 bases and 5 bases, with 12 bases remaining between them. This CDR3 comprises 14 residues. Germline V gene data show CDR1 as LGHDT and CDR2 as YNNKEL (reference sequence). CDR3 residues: CASSQWGTGTEAFF. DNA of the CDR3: TGTGCCAGCAGCCAATGGGGGACGGGGACTGAAGCTTTCTTT.

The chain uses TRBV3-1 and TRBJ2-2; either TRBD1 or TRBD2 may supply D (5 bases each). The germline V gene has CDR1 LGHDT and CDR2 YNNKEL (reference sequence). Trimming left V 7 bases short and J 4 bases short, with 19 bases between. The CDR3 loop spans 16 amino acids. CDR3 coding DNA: TGTGCCAGCACTCTCTCGGGGACCCTTCTCACCGGGGAGCTGTTTTTT. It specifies CASTLSGTLLTGELFF.

CDR3 coding DNA: TGTGCCAGCTTAAGGACAGTATTGAATTTACCGATGAACACTGAAGCTTTCTTT. Protein sequence: CASLRTVLNLPMNTEAFF. The gene calls are TRBV18 and TRBJ1-1; D possibly corresponds to TRBD1 (6 bases). The V gene lost 7 bases and the J gene lost 0 bases, with 24 bases spanning the gap. Germline values: CDR1 KGHSH, CDR2 LQKENI. The CDR3 contains 18 residues.

CDR3 nucleotide sequence: TGCGCCAGCAGCCCGGACAGGACCTTCGATGAGCAGTTCTTC. This gives the protein CASSPDRTFDEQFF. The genes are TRBV5-1 and TRBJ2-1; 7 bases align to TRBD1. CDR3 length: 14 amino acids. J lost 8 bases, V lost 4 bases, and 9 bases had no gene match. The germline CDR1 and CDR2 sequences are SGHRS and YFSETQ.

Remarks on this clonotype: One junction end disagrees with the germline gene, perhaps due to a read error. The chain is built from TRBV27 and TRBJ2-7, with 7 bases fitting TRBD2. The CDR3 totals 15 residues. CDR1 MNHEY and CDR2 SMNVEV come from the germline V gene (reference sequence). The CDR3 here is CACSLVGRGLYEQYF. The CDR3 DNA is TGTGCCTGCAGTTTAGTGGGGAGGGGACTGTACGAGCAGTACTTC.

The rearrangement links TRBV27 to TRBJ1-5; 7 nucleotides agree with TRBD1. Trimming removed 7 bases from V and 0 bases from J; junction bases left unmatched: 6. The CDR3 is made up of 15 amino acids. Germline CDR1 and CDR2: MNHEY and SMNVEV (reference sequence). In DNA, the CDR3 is TGTGCCAGCACCAACAGGGGCTATAGCAATCAGCCCCAGCATTTT. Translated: CASTNRGYSNQPQHF.

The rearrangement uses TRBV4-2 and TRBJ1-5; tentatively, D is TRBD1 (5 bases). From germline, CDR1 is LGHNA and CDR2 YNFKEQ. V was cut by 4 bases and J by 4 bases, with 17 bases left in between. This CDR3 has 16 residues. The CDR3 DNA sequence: TGTGCCAGCAGCCGGACTTCACAGGTCGGAAATCAGCCCCAGCATTTT. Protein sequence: CASSRTSQVGNQPQHF.